The 15 T cell receptor beta chains listed next were all sequenced from one sample in a study of OX40 agonist ivuxolimab in advanced cancers. The table came from immunoSEQ multiplex PCR; TCRdb's copy has only in-frame clones and leaves some out. The table shows around 60,000 clones, with 70% to 80% occurring only once. The source material was CD4+ or CD8+ T cells sorted from blood, sampled in a trial of the OX40 agonist ivuxolimab. All receptors come from an adult with an advanced solid tumor such as melanoma, head and neck, liver or kidney cancer.

This chain uses TRBV27 with TRBJ2-1; 12 bases match TRBD2. This CDR3 is 15 amino acids long. V trimming: 5 bases; J trimming: 6 bases; junction bases outside the gene matches: 5. Germline V CDR1 and CDR2: MNHEY, SMNVEV (reference sequence). The CDR3 DNA reads TGTGCCAGCAGTCCATGGACTAGCGGGACCAATGAGCAGTTCTTC. This gives the protein CASSPWTSGTNEQFF.

The chain has TRBV10-3 and TRBJ1-3; D is unresolved. In germline, CDR1 is ENHRY, CDR2 SYGVKD. The CDR3 length is 11 residues. V was cut by 5 bases and J by 3 bases, with 2 bases left in between. The CDR3 protein is CAISLGNTIYF. CDR3 coding DNA: TGTGCCATCAGTCTTGGAAACACCATATATTTT.

In nucleotides, the CDR3 is TGTGCCAGCAGTGTTTCCGACGGCACAGATACGCAGTATTTT. Protein: CASSVSDGTDTQYF. The chain joins TRBV27 to TRBJ2-3, with unresolved D. Trimming took 5 bases from V and 1 from J, leaving 10 bases between them. CDR1 and CDR2 from the germline V gene are MNHEY and SMNVEV (reference sequence). The CDR3 covers 14 residues.

The rearrangement joins TRBV27 to TRBJ2-1, with D perhaps matching TRBD1 or TRBD2 (6 bases each). The ends were cut back, 3 bases at V and 7 bases at J, with 13 bases in the middle. CDR1 and CDR2 from the germline V gene are MNHEY and SMNVEV (reference sequence). The CDR3 is 14 amino acids. CDR3 sequence: CASSFGGAGNEQFF. CDR3 DNA: TGTGCCAGCAGTTTCGGGGGCGCTGGTAATGAGCAGTTCTTC.

The genes are TRBV7-2 and TRBJ2-3; D remains ambiguous. CDR1 and CDR2 (germline): SGHTA, FQGNSA. This CDR3 contains 14 residues. The V gene lost 1 base and the J gene lost 2 bases, with 7 bases spanning the gap. DNA of the CDR3: TGTGCCAGCAGCTTAGGCAGAGACACAGATACGCAGTATTTT. Translation gives CASSLGRDTDTQYF. Full variable domain (rest looked up from reference TRBV7-2 and TRBJ2-3): GAGVSQSPSNKVTEKGKDVELRCDPISGHTALYWYRQSLGQGLEFLIYFQGNSAPDKSGLPSDRFSAERTGGSVSTLTIQRTQQEDSAVYLCASSLGRDTDTQYFGPGTRLTVL.

The rearrangement joins TRBV15 to TRBJ1-3, with D perhaps matching TRBD1 (5 bases). V lost 1 base and J 0 bases, leaving 10 bases between the germline ends. Germline CDR1 LNHNV, CDR2 YYDKDF (reference sequence). The CDR3 sequence is 16 residues long. The CDR3 bases are TGTGCCACCAGCAGAGGCAGGGAAAGCTCTGGAAACACCATATATTTT. Translation gives CATSRGRESSGNTIYF.

This clone has more than one count but fewer than ten. A junction boundary mismatches the germline segment, possibly from a read error. The genes are TRBV7-7 and TRBJ2-2; D may be TRBD2 (6 bases). This CDR3 contains 17 residues. CDR1 is SSHAT, CDR2 FNYEAQ, per germline (reference sequence). CDR3 residues: CASSLGGLGVDTGELFF. The DNA of the CDR3 is TGTGCTAGCAGCTTAGGAGGGCTCGGAGTGGACACCGGGGAGCTGTTTTTT.

This clone was picked up one time. The rearrangement uses TRBV13 and TRBJ1-4, with 7 bases fitting TRBD1. V lost 5 bases and J lost 4; bases outside the gene matches: 7. CDR1 and CDR2 from the germline V gene are PRHDT and FYEKMQ (reference sequence). This CDR3 spans 15 amino acids. In DNA form, the CDR3 reads TGTGCCAGCAGCCCTCGGACAGGCTATAATGAAAAACTGTTTTTT. It encodes CASSPRTGYNEKLFF.

This clone showed up just a few times. The chain has TRBV7-9 and TRBJ1-5; D gene unclear. Trimming stripped 1 base from V and 5 bases from J, with 9 bases between. Per germline, CDR1 SEHNR and CDR2 FQNEAQ (reference sequence). The CDR3 length is 14 residues. The DNA for the CDR3 is TGTGCCAGCAGCTTAGGGGGTATTCATCAGCCCCAGCATTTT. Translation gives CASSLGGIHQPQHF. Full variable domain (missing parts from reference TRBV7-9 and TRBJ1-5): DTGVSQNPRHKITKRGQNVTFRCDPISEHNRLYWYRQTLGQGPEFLTYFQNEAQLEKSRLLSDRFSAERPKGSFSTLEIQRTEQGDSAMYLCASSLGGIHQPQHFGDGTRLSIL.

V is TRBV27 and J is TRBJ2-7; perhaps TRBD2 as D (5 bases). The CDR3 has 17 amino acids. Trimming took off 4 bases at V and 4 bases at J, with 23 bases between the two ends. Germline V lookup: CDR1 MNHEY, CDR2 SMNVEV (reference sequence). The CDR3 here is CASSSQAATPSGYEQYF. The CDR3 DNA is TGTGCCAGCAGTTCCCAAGCTGCGACCCCATCGGGATACGAGCAGTACTTC.

J is TRBJ1-1 and V is TRBV2; D unresolved. The CDR3 consists of 14 residues. Germline CDR1 SNHLY, CDR2 FYNNEI. Trimming took off 2 bases at V and 2 bases at J, with 9 bases between the two ends. The CDR3 sequence: CASSESIPNTEAFF. The CDR3 nucleotides are TGTGCCAGCAGTGAAAGTATACCCAACACTGAAGCTTTCTTT. Drawing the rest from reference TRBV2 and TRBJ1-1, the complete variable domain is EPEVTQTPSHQVTQMGQEVILRCVPISNHLYFYWYRQILGQKVEFLVSFYNNEISEKSEIFDDQFSVERPDGSNFTLKIRSTKLEDSAMYFCASSESIPNTEAFFGQGTRLTVV.

In its sample, this clone was seen once. The V gene is TRBV19, the J gene TRBJ1-5; the match to TRBD1 covers 7 bases. CDR1 is LNHDA and CDR2 is SQIVND in the germline V gene (reference sequence). After removal of 4 bases from V and 4 bases from J, the junction contained 10 bases not matched to a gene. CDR3 length: 16 residues. The CDR3 protein is CASSTALLRGNQPQHF. Written as DNA, the CDR3 is TGTGCCAGTAGTACCGCCCTGCTCAGGGGGAATCAGCCCCAGCATTTT.

The chain uses TRBV5-1 and TRBJ1-2, with D possibly being TRBD1 (5 bases). This CDR3 has 14 amino acids. Germline-derived CDR1 and CDR2 are SGHRS and YFSETQ. Trimming shortened V by 5 bases and J by 7 bases, and 18 bases separated the two germline ends. The CDR3 DNA reads as TGCGCCAGCAGTCCCCGGGAAGGGGTACTTGGCTACACCTTC. Its protein product is CASSPREGVLGYTF.

This clone was seen a few times. The chain links TRBV7-9 to TRBJ2-7; D is unresolved. The CDR3 is 13 amino acids. Trimming cost V 5 bases and J 2 bases, with 10 bases left between them. Germline V gene sequence: CDR1 SEHNR, CDR2 FQNEAQ (reference sequence). The CDR3 protein is CASSPTVTYEQYF. CDR3 DNA: TGTGCCAGCAGCCCGACGGTTACCTACGAGCAGTACTTC.

This chain connects TRBV28 to TRBJ2-7; 8 bases align to TRBD1. The CDR3 totals 14 residues. Looked up from germline, CDR1 is MDHEN and CDR2 is SYDVKM. The V and J ends lost 6 bases and 6 bases, in that order; junction bases with no gene match: 10. CDR3 DNA: TGTGCCAGCAGCTATGACAGGGGCCCCGCCGAGCAGTACTTC. It specifies CASSYDRGPAEQYF.